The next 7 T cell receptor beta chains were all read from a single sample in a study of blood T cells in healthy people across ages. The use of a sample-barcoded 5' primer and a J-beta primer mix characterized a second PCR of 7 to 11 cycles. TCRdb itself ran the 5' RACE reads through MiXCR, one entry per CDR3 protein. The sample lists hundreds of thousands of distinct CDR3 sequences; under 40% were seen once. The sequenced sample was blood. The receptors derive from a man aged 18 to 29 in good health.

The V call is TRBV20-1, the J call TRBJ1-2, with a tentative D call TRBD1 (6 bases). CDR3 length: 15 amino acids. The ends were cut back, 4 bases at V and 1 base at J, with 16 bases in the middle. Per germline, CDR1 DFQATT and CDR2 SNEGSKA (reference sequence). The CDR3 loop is CSATGTQGFNYGYTF. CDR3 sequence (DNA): TGCAGTGCTACAGGAACACAGGGATTTAACTATGGCTACACCTTC.

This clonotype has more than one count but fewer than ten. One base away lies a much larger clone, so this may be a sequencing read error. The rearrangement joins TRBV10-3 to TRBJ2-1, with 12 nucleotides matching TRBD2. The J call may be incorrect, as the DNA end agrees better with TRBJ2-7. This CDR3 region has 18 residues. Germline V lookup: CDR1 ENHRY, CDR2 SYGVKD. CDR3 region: CAISDATSGGWGYNEQYF. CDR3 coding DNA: TGTGCCATCAGCGACGCGACTAGCGGGGGCTGGGGTTACAATGAGCAGTACTTC.

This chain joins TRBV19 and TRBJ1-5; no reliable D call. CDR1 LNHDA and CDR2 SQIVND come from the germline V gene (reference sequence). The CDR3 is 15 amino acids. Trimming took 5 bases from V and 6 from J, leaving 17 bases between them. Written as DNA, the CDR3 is TGTGCCAGTAGTCCCCCAGGAGGGTCAAGTCAGCCCCAGCATTTT. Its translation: CASSPPGGSSQPQHF.

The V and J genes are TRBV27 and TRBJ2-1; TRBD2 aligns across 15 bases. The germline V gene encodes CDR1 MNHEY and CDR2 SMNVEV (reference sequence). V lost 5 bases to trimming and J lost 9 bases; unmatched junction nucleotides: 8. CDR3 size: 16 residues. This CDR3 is CASSLRTSGGVPEQFF. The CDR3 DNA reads TGTGCCAGCAGTCTCCGGACTAGCGGGGGGGTTCCTGAGCAGTTCTTC.

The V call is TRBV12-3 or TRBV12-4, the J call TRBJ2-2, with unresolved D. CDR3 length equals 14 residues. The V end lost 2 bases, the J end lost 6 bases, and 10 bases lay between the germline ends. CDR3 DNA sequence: TGTGCCAGCAGTTTAAAGGTTAACGCCGGGGAGCTGTTTTTT. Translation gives CASSLKVNAGELFF.

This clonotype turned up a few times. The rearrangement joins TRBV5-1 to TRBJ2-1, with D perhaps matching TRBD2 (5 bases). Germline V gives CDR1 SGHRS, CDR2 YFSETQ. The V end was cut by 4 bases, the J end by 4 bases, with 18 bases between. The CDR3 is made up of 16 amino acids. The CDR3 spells CASSTGGGAPYNEQFF. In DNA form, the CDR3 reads TGCGCCAGCAGCACCGGTGGAGGAGCTCCTTACAATGAGCAGTTCTTC.

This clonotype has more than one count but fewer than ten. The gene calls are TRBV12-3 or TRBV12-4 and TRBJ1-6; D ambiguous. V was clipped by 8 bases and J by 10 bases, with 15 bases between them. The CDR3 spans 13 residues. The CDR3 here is CASSPPPGSPLHF. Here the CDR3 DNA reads TGTGCCAGCTCTCCCCCTCCAGGATCACCCCTCCACTTT.